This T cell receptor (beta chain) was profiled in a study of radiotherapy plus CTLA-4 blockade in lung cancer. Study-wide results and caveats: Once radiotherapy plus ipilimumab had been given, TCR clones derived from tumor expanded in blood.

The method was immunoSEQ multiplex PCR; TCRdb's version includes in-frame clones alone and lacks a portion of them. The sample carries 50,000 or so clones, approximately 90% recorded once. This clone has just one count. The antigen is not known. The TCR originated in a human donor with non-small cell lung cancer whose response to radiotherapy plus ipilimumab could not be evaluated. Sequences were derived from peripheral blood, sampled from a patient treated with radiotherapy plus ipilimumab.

CDR3 protein: CASSSPSSGLPSDEQFF. The CDR3 nucleotides read TGTGCCAGCAGCTCTCCTTCGTCGGGACTTCCCTCCGATGAGCAGTTCTTC. This rearrangement joins TRBV11-2 to TRBJ2-1; maybe TRBD2 (6 bases). This CDR3 region has 17 residues. Trimming shortened V by 4 bases and J by 8 bases, and 24 bases separated the two germline ends. Germline V CDR1 and CDR2: SGHAT, FQNNGV.